The present entry profiles one T cell receptor (beta chain) with its context. Single viable CD3+CD4+CD8-CD45RO+ cells were sorted as the memory CD4+ T cells. This entry is derived from a study of memory CD4+ T cells and cytomegalovirus serostatus. As originally analysed: Out-of-frame sequences were removed, leaving 2 million to 2.5 million distinct TCRbeta sequences. Here immunoSEQ multiplex PCR was the method, and the copy in TCRdb shows in-frame clones only, minus some. Clonal size and the V and J genes are those of that table, whereas D and trimming came from the DNA. The table has around 84,000 clones, 75% to 90% seen once. The material sequenced was memory CD4+ T cells from blood. This receptor was obtained from an adult in good health and CMV-seronegative.

CDR3 residues: CAWSTQTGNTIYF. CDR3 sequence (DNA): TGTGCCTGGAGCACCCAGACGGGAAACACCATATATTTT. The genes are TRBV30 and TRBJ1-3; the D is unclear. The V and J ends lost 3 bases and 4 bases respectively, with 10 bases between them. This CDR3 has 13 residues. Germline V gene data show CDR1 as GTSNPN and CDR2 as SVGIG (reference sequence).